Each of the 16 T cell receptor beta chains below was sequenced from the same sample in a study of control samples from healthy donors and cancer patients. Assay: immunoSEQ multiplex PCR; the TCRdb copy retains only in-frame clones and omits some. The sample has tens of thousands of clones; 93% are singletons. Sequenced material: PBMCs. All receptors come from a woman aged 50 to 60 with head and neck cancer.

The chain is built from TRBV10-1 and TRBJ1-1; D not certain. Germline CDR1 WNHNN, CDR2 SYGVQD (reference sequence). This CDR3 spans 12 amino acids. The V and J ends lost 9 bases and 1 base respectively, with 9 bases between them. The CDR3, as DNA: TGCGCCAGTTCCGACCCGAACACTGAAGCTTTCTTT. Amino acids: CASSDPNTEAFF.

This chain links TRBV27 with TRBJ1-5, with D possibly TRBD1 on 6 matching bases. CDR3 length: 15 residues. Germline assignment: CDR1 MNHEY and CDR2 SMNVEV (reference sequence). V gave up 0 bases and J gave up 5 bases, with 11 bases separating them. CDR3 loop: CASSLSGTIDQPQHF. The CDR3 DNA reads TGTGCCAGCAGTTTATCAGGGACAATCGATCAGCCCCAGCATTTT.

The rearrangement uses TRBV6-2 or TRBV6-3 and TRBJ2-1, with a possible D match to TRBD2 (6 bases). This CDR3 is 18 amino acids long. The germline V and J ends were trimmed by 6 bases and 1 base, with 22 bases remaining between them. The V gene's germline CDR1 is MNHEY and CDR2 SVGEGT. In DNA form, the CDR3 reads TGTGCCAGCAGCCCTACCACTGGAGGGTTCGAATCCTACAATGAGCAGTTCTTC. Amino acid sequence: CASSPTTGGFESYNEQFF.

The chain couples TRBV6-1 to TRBJ1-2; D may be TRBD1 (6 bases). V gave up 0 bases and J gave up 2 bases, with 10 bases separating them. The CDR3 has 15 amino acids. Germline V CDR1 and CDR2: MNHNS, SASEGT. The CDR3 loop reads CASSEAWGRNYGYTF. CDR3 in DNA: TGTGCCAGCAGTGAAGCTTGGGGGCGCAACTATGGCTACACCTTC.

The V call is TRBV28, the J call TRBJ2-1; D possibly uses TRBD1 or TRBD2 (5 bases each). The germline V and J ends were trimmed by 3 bases and 0 bases, with 12 bases remaining between them. This CDR3 is 16 amino acids long. Germline V CDR1 and CDR2: MDHEN, SYDVKM. CDR3 region: CASSFGGRISYNEQFF. In DNA, the CDR3 is TGTGCCAGCAGTTTTGGGGGACGGATCTCCTACAATGAGCAGTTCTTC.

The V and J genes are TRBV18 and TRBJ1-5, with D tentatively TRBD1 (5 bases). The CDR3 is 14 amino acids. Germline CDR1 and CDR2: KGHSH and LQKENI. Trimming took 0 bases from V and 4 from J, leaving 7 bases between them. The CDR3 loop reads CASSPPGVNQPQHF. The CDR3 nucleotides are TGTGCCAGCTCACCACCGGGGGTGAATCAGCCCCAGCATTTT.

CDR3 DNA sequence: TGCGCCAGCAGCCGGGACTTAAACTCCTACGAGCAGTACTTC. As protein: CASSRDLNSYEQYF. The chain has TRBV10-1 and TRBJ2-7, with D perhaps TRBD2 (6 bases). With 6 bases removed from V and 0 bases from J, the gap between germline ends came to 12 bases. Germline values: CDR1 WNHNN, CDR2 SYGVQD (reference sequence). CDR3 size: 14 residues.

V and J are TRBV7-6 and TRBJ2-7, with D perhaps matching TRBD2 (5 bases). The length of the CDR3 is 14 residues. V dropped 1 base and J dropped 3 bases, with 10 bases sitting between them. The germline V gene has CDR1 SGHVS and CDR2 FNYEAQ. The CDR3 is CASSLGTRIYEQYF. The CDR3, as DNA: TGTGCCAGCAGCTTAGGGACTCGGATCTACGAGCAGTACTTC.

This sequence joins TRBV5-1 and TRBJ2-1, with D perhaps matching TRBD1 or TRBD2 (6 bases each). The CDR3 spans 16 residues. The germline CDR1 and CDR2 sequences are SGHRS and YFSETQ. V gave up 4 bases and J gave up 0 bases, with 14 bases separating them. The CDR3 nucleotides read TGCGCCAGCAGCCCCGTGGGGGGACACTCCTACAATGAGCAGTTCTTC. The encoded protein is CASSPVGGHSYNEQFF.

The V gene is TRBV4-1, the J gene TRBJ2-7; D gene unclear. Trimming pared 0 bases from V and 4 bases from J, leaving 7 bases between. Per the germline V gene, CDR1 is MGHRA and CDR2 is YSYEKL. The CDR3 has 13 residues. CDR3: CASSQDKAYEQYF. The DNA of the CDR3 is TGCGCCAGCAGCCAAGATAAGGCGTACGAGCAGTACTTC.

The J gene is TRBJ2-5, the V gene TRBV9, with 7 bases that match TRBD1. V lost 4 bases, J lost 2 bases, and 11 bases stayed unmatched. CDR1 and CDR2 (germline): SGDLS, YYNGEE. The CDR3 consists of 16 residues. CDR3 sequence reads: CASSRPYGDRQETQYF. The CDR3 DNA reads TGTGCCAGCAGCAGACCGTACGGGGACAGACAAGAGACCCAGTACTTC.

This clone was detected once. This rearrangement joins TRBV3-1 (or the pseudogene TRBV3-2) to TRBJ2-4; D is possibly TRBD1 (5 bases). V gave up 1 base and J gave up 9 bases, with 10 bases separating them. CDR3 size: 13 residues. The V gene's germline CDR1 is LGHDT and CDR2 YNNKEL (reference sequence). The CDR3 nucleotides read TGTGCCAGCAGCCAAGCCAGGGTAAGCATTCAGTACTTC. Translating it yields CASSQARVSIQYF.

This chain joins TRBV28 and TRBJ2-3; TRBD1 matches 8 bases. The germline V gene encodes CDR1 MDHEN and CDR2 SYDVKM. J lost 2 bases, V lost 3 bases, and 4 bases had no gene match. This CDR3 comprises 15 residues. The DNA of the CDR3 is TGTGCCAGCAGTTTCCGGGACAGGCCCACAGATACGCAGTATTTT. Translation: CASSFRDRPTDTQYF.

The rearrangement links TRBV12-5 to TRBJ1-1; no reliable D call. Deletions cut 1 base from V and 0 bases from J, with 6 bases between. This CDR3 has 14 residues. Germline V gives CDR1 LGHNT, CDR2 FRNRAP. Here the CDR3 DNA reads TGTGCTAGTGGTTTGGGCCAGATGAACACTGAAGCTTTCTTT. This sequence encodes CASGLGQMNTEAFF. Filled out from reference TRBV12-5 and TRBJ1-1, the complete variable domain reads DARVTQTPRHKVTEMGQEVTMRCQPILGHNTVFWYRQTMMQGLELLAYFRNRAPLDDSGMPKDRFSAEMPDATLATLKIQPSEPRDSAVYFCASGLGQMNTEAFFGQGTRLTVV.

The gene calls are TRBV30 and TRBJ2-7, with TRBD1 identical over 8 bases. Germline V gives CDR1 GTSNPN, CDR2 SVGIG (reference sequence). J was trimmed by 6 bases and V by 1 base; bases with no gene match: 11. The CDR3 covers 15 residues. CDR3 region: CAWSGGGTGRREQYF. CDR3 nucleotide sequence: TGTGCCTGGAGTGGGGGTGGGACAGGAAGACGCGAGCAGTACTTC.

The chain joins TRBV19 to TRBJ1-1; possible D gene TRBD1, 5 bases. Germline V gene data show CDR1 as LNHDA and CDR2 as SQIVND (reference sequence). The CDR3 sequence is 13 residues long. Trimming left V 5 bases short and J 1 base short, with 8 bases between. This chain's CDR3 is CASSLQGNTEAFF. CDR3 nucleotide sequence: TGTGCCAGTAGTTTGCAGGGGAACACTGAAGCTTTCTTT.